Listed here are 25 T cell receptor beta chains from one sample, sequenced in a study of early T cells in non-severe SARS-CoV-2 infection. TCRdb re-called the 5' RACE reads with MiXCR, one entry per CDR3 protein. This sample has tens of thousands of distinct CDR3 sequences; about 11% occur once, and the top ten carry around 5.8%. Input material: whole blood. These receptors were obtained from an adult who was a healthcare worker with PCR-confirmed SARS-CoV-2 infection or an uninfected control (not recorded which).

This chain uses TRBV29-1 with TRBJ1-1, with D uncertain. V dropped 4 bases and J dropped 1 base, with 13 bases sitting between them. Germline loops: CDR1 SQVTM, CDR2 ANQGSEA. The CDR3 length is 14 residues. The CDR3 nucleotides are TGCAGCGTTGTAGCTTTACAGTCGAACACTGAAGCTTTCTTT. It encodes CSVVALQSNTEAFF.

This clonotype was observed many times. The CDR3 nucleotides read TGTGCCCGAGGGAGGCCCAAAGCTGGAAACACCATATATTTT. Translating it yields CARGRPKAGNTIYF. The rearrangement uses TRBV30 and TRBJ1-3; D not resolved. From germline, CDR1 is GTSNPN and CDR2 SVGIG (reference sequence). Trimming took off 8 bases at V and 2 bases at J, with 16 bases between the two ends. CDR3 length equals 14 residues.

This clonotype came up a few times. The rearrangement uses TRBV19 and TRBJ2-3, with 9 bases aligning to TRBD1. Losses at the gene ends were 3 bases for V and 4 bases for J; bases not matched to a gene: 2. Germline V gene sequence: CDR1 LNHDA, CDR2 SQIVND (reference sequence). The CDR3 has 14 residues. The CDR3 reads CASSMRQGADTQYF. Written as DNA, the CDR3 is TGTGCCAGTAGTATGCGACAGGGGGCAGATACGCAGTATTTT.

This clonotype was seen a few times. This rearrangement joins TRBV29-1 to TRBJ2-7; D might be TRBD2 (6 bases). From germline, CDR1 is SQVTM and CDR2 ANQGSEA. This CDR3 has 10 amino acids. V lost 3 bases, J lost 11 bases, and 11 bases lay in between. CDR3 amino acids: CSVDSGVEYF. CDR3 in DNA: TGCAGCGTTGACTCGGGAGTCGAGTACTTC.

This chain links TRBV7-2 with TRBJ2-3; D ambiguous. This CDR3 comprises 13 residues. The germline gives CDR1 SGHTA, CDR2 FQGNSA. V shed 2 bases and J shed 6 bases, with 9 bases lying between them. The CDR3, as DNA: TGTGCCAGCAGCTTATCCGGAGCGGATACGCAGTATTTT. This gives the protein CASSLSGADTQYF.

This chain links TRBV6-1 with TRBJ2-1; TRBD2 matches 9 bases. The germline V gene encodes CDR1 MNHNS and CDR2 SASEGT. J gave up 8 bases and V 2 bases, and 4 bases lay outside the gene matches. CDR3 length equals 14 residues. The CDR3 bases are TGTGCCAGCAGTGAACAGGGACTAGCCTATGAGCAGTTCTTC. It specifies CASSEQGLAYEQFF.

This clonotype appeared many times. J is TRBJ2-1 and V is TRBV6-4, with 12 bases identical to TRBD2. Germline CDR1 reads MRHNA; CDR2 reads SNTAGT. The length of the CDR3 is 16 residues. Trimming took 0 bases from V and 4 from J; bases not matched to a gene: 1. CDR3 sequence: CASSDSGTSGYNEQFF. The CDR3 region has the DNA TGTGCCAGCAGTGACTCGGGGACTAGCGGGTACAATGAGCAGTTCTTC.

This sequence joins TRBV5-4 and TRBJ2-7, with 8 nucleotides matching TRBD1. V lost 4 bases to trimming and J lost 2 bases; unmatched junction nucleotides: 11. CDR1 SGHNT and CDR2 YYREEE come from the germline V gene (reference sequence). The CDR3 consists of 16 residues. DNA for the CDR3: TGTGCCAGCAGCAGCGGACAGGGTCGTCAAACCTACGAGCAGTACTTC. It yields the protein CASSSGQGRQTYEQYF.

This clonotype was counted ten times or more. The V call is TRBV11-1, the J call TRBJ1-5; D might be TRBD1 (5 bases). Trimming removed 3 bases from V and 7 bases from J, with 10 bases in between. This CDR3 comprises 13 residues. CDR1 is SGHAT, CDR2 FQDESV, per germline (reference sequence). CDR3 loop: CASSFRQGQPQHF. In nucleotides, the CDR3 is TGTGCCAGCAGCTTCCGTCAGGGACAGCCCCAGCATTTT.

This clonotype was seen repeatedly, ten times or more. The rearrangement links TRBV7-6 to TRBJ1-5; D uncertain. Germline CDR1 reads SGHVS; CDR2 reads FNYEAQ. The CDR3 extends over 15 amino acids. Trimming cost V 2 bases and J 0 bases, with 8 bases left between them. In DNA form, the CDR3 reads TGTGCCAGCAGCTTAAGCCCTTATAGCAATCAGCCCCAGCATTTT. Translation: CASSLSPYSNQPQHF.

This clonotype was counted many times. The gene calls are TRBV19 and TRBJ1-4; 9 positions agree with TRBD1. Germline trimming cut 7 bases from V and 0 bases from J; bases unmatched to any gene: 15. Looked up from germline, CDR1 is LNHDA and CDR2 is SQIVND (reference sequence). CDR3 length: 19 amino acids. CDR3 sequence: CASTSLGTGLVATNEKLFF. The CDR3 bases are TGTGCCAGTACCTCCCTGGGGACAGGGCTTGTGGCAACTAATGAAAAACTGTTTTTT.

The chain has TRBV6-6 and TRBJ2-2, with D unclear. The CDR3 contains 12 residues. Germline CDR1 is MNHNY and CDR2 is SVGAGI (reference sequence). With 5 bases removed from V and 7 bases from J, the gap between germline ends came to 8 bases. The CDR3 here is CASSQRGGELFF. CDR3 coding DNA: TGTGCCAGCAGTCAACGAGGCGGGGAGCTGTTTTTT.

This clonotype was recorded at least ten times. This chain uses TRBV7-2 with TRBJ2-1, with 8 bases matching TRBD2. This CDR3 contains 17 residues. Germline CDR1 is SGHTA and CDR2 is FQGNSA. J lost 6 bases, V lost 1 base, and 11 bases had no gene match. CDR3 residues: CASSLVWSGSSSNEQFF. The CDR3 DNA reads TGTGCCAGCAGCTTAGTATGGAGCGGGAGTAGTTCCAATGAGCAGTTCTTC. The variable domain in full, completed from reference TRBV7-2 and TRBJ2-1, reads GAGVSQSPSNKVTEKGKDVELRCDPISGHTALYWYRQSLGQGLEFLIYFQGNSAPDKSGLPSDRFSAERTGGSVSTLTIQRTQQEDSAVYLCASSLVWSGSSSNEQFFGPGTRLTVL.

The gene calls are TRBV19 and TRBJ2-4, with no clear D. Deletions cut 6 bases from V and 0 bases from J, with 6 bases between. There are 13 residues in the CDR3. Germline V gene lookup returns CDR1 LNHDA and CDR2 SQIVND (reference sequence). The CDR3 DNA reads as TGTGCCAGTAGGGGCCTAGCCAAAAACATTCAGTACTTC. It yields the protein CASRGLAKNIQYF.

The sample holds many counts of this clonotype. The chain links TRBV7-6 to TRBJ2-2; D possibly matches TRBD1 or TRBD2 (5 bases each). Germline CDR1 reads SGHVS; CDR2 reads FNYEAQ. This CDR3 has 16 amino acids. Trimming took off 3 bases at V and 3 bases at J, with 14 bases between the two ends. The CDR3 nucleotides are TGTGCCAGCAGCTTCGGACAACTAGGGTACACCGGGGAGCTGTTTTTT. Its protein product is CASSFGQLGYTGELFF. Variable domain in full (rest from reference TRBV7-6 and TRBJ2-2): GAGVSQSPRYKVTKRGQDVALRCDPISGHVSLYWYRQALGQGPEFLTYFNYEAQQDKSGLPNDRFSAERPEGSISTLTIQRTEQRDSAMYRCASSFGQLGYTGELFFGEGSRLTVL.

The rearrangement links TRBV18 to TRBJ2-2; 8 bases line up with TRBD1. Germline loops: CDR1 KGHSH, CDR2 LQKENI. V lost 5 bases and J lost 4; bases outside the gene matches: 6. The CDR3 length is 15 residues. CDR3 coding DNA: TGTGCCAGCTCATCGGGGACAGGAGCCACCGGGGAGCTGTTTTTT. Translation gives CASSSGTGATGELFF.

This clonotype was detected once. CDR3 residues: CASSSGTGNQPQHF. The DNA for the CDR3 is TGTGCCAGCAGTTCCGGGACAGGGAATCAGCCCCAGCATTTT. V gene TRBV6-6 combines with J gene TRBJ1-5; 9 positions agree with TRBD1. The CDR3 runs to 14 residues. V was pared by 4 bases and J by 4 bases, with 2 bases of the junction left unmatched. Germline values: CDR1 MNHNY, CDR2 SVGAGI (reference sequence).

This clonotype appeared a few times. This sequence joins TRBV29-1 and TRBJ2-1, with D unresolved. This CDR3 is 11 amino acids long. Between the trimmed V and J ends, which lost 1 base and 5 bases, there was a span of 3 bases. Germline lookup yields CDR1 SQVTM and CDR2 ANQGSEA. CDR3 residues: CSVEGNNEQFF. DNA for the CDR3: TGCAGCGTTGAAGGTAACAATGAGCAGTTCTTC.

This clonotype was picked up a small number of times. The chain links TRBV13 to TRBJ1-1, with no clear D. The V gene's germline CDR1 is PRHDT and CDR2 FYEKMQ (reference sequence). This CDR3 has 15 amino acids. V was cut by 0 bases and J by 1 base, with 9 bases left in between. CDR3 nucleotides: TGTGCCAGCAGCTTAGGGCGCCCGGGGAACACTGAAGCTTTCTTT. It yields the protein CASSLGRPGNTEAFF.

The CDR3 protein is CACQRFSGNTIYF. In DNA form, the CDR3 reads TGTGCCTGCCAACGCTTCTCTGGAAACACCATATATTTT. The gene calls are TRBV30 and TRBJ1-3; D not certain. Germline V gives CDR1 GTSNPN, CDR2 SVGIG (reference sequence). This CDR3 comprises 13 residues. V lost 6 bases and J 0 bases, leaving 9 bases between the germline ends.

The table lists this clonotype with a few counts. V is TRBV29-1 and J is TRBJ2-7; D unclear. The CDR3 sequence is 12 residues long. Deletions cut 3 bases from V and 7 bases from J, with 13 bases between. Germline values: CDR1 SQVTM, CDR2 ANQGSEA. The chain's CDR3 is CSVEVWRKEQYF. As DNA, the CDR3 is TGCAGCGTTGAGGTGTGGCGCAAGGAGCAGTACTTC.

There are many counts of this clonotype. In DNA form, the CDR3 reads TGTGCCAGCAGTTTGGGGAGGGGGTCGGAGACCCAGTACTTC. Translation: CASSLGRGSETQYF. The chain links TRBV2 to TRBJ2-5; D possibly corresponds to TRBD2 (7 bases). Trimming took 5 bases from V and 5 from J, leaving 15 bases between them. The CDR3 has 14 residues. The V gene's germline CDR1 is SNHLY and CDR2 FYNNEI.

This clonotype has ten or more counts. This rearrangement joins TRBV14 to TRBJ1-1; unclear D gene. CDR1 and CDR2 from the germline V gene are SGHDN and FVKESK. V was shortened by 8 bases and J by 3 bases, with 13 bases between the two germline ends. The CDR3 loop spans 13 amino acids. The CDR3 DNA is TGTGCCAGCCAAAAAGGGCCCGACACTGAAGCTTTCTTT. Its translation: CASQKGPDTEAFF.

There are a few counts of this clonotype. This chain uses TRBV14 with TRBJ2-7, with 7 bases matching TRBD1. CDR1 is SGHDN, CDR2 FVKESK, per germline. The CDR3 has 13 amino acids. The V segment lost 3 bases and the J segment 3 bases; nucleotides outside the gene matches: 2. The CDR3 DNA is TGTGCCAGCAGCCACCGGGACAGCTACGAGCAGTACTTC. This encodes CASSHRDSYEQYF.

The chain uses TRBV10-1 and TRBJ1-1; 7 positions agree with TRBD1. Trimming cost V 6 bases and J 5 bases; bases outside gene matches: 21. Germline CDR1 is WNHNN and CDR2 is SYGVQD (reference sequence). This CDR3 is built from 18 residues. The CDR3, as DNA: TGCGCCAGCAGAGACCTTGGGGCAGGGGGTGCGGTAAAGACTGAAGCTTTCTTT. Protein: CASRDLGAGGAVKTEAFF.